Listed below are T cell receptor beta chains from one sample, sequenced in a study of CD8+ T cells in alopecia areata. TCRdb's table, derived via immunoSEQ multiplex PCR, lists solely in-frame clones and lacks some. Of 200,000 or so clones listed, roughly 64% are singletons. Specimen: CD4+ T cells sorted from blood, collected at week 24, from a patient treated with tofacitinib. Receptors originate from a human donor with alopecia areata. Both conserved end residues are trimmed from each CDR3.

v_call	j_call	cdr3_aa
TRBV19	TRBJ2-2	ASSTGISTGELF
TRBV6-6	TRBJ2-7	ASSYSRLAFYEQY
TRBV7-9	TRBJ1-1	ASSLPEVGPAF
TRBV28	TRBJ1-2	ASSLGGGGSDYGYT
TRBV7-2	TRBJ2-1	ASSSGLAGGSGF
TRBV4-3	TRBJ2-2	ASRKGGATTGELF
TRBV5-4	TRBJ2-4	ASSQGQELAKNIQY
TRBV7-2	TRBJ2-5	ASSLELAGQETQY
TRBV28	TRBJ2-1	ASRILTGDNEQF
TRBV7-2	TRBJ2-7	ASNLRDDDEQY
TRBV10-3	TRBJ2-5	AISDGVQETQY
TRBV5-1	TRBJ1-1	ASSLAGGLHTEAF
TRBV29-1	TRBJ2-4	SVEDRRQGTAKNIQY
TRBV5-1	TRBJ1-2	ASSSGQGKGYT
TRBV5-1	TRBJ2-3	ASSLGQLRDTQY
TRBV5-1	TRBJ2-3	ASSSNTGITDTQY
TRBV5-1	TRBJ2-3	ASSSGGADTQY
TRBV9	TRBJ2-5	ASSGHEKETQY
TRBV7-3	TRBJ2-3	ASSLAGGRTDTQY
TRBV29-1	TRBJ1-2	SADRGLNYGYT
TRBV7-8	TRBJ2-1	ASREGSGESSYNEQF
TRBV30	TRBJ1-2	AWSAGGNYGYT
TRBV6-5	TRBJ2-7	ASRPGTGTYEQY
TRBV6-5	TRBJ1-1	ASSYSMNTEAF
TRBV15	TRBJ1-1	ATSREDVTEAF
TRBV6-5	TRBJ1-1	ASTPPGPNTEAF
TRBV14	TRBJ2-2	ASSKGLAVNTGELF
TRBV28	TRBJ2-5	ASSGRKPQETQY
TRBV2	TRBJ1-1	ASSEGGTEAF
TRBV29-1	TRBJ2-7	SVEIGQANSYEQY
TRBV4-3	TRBJ2-7	ASSQVAGDRYEQY
TRBV5-1	TRBJ2-4	ASSSDRNIQY
TRBV15	TRBJ2-1	ATNRGGSDEQF
TRBV5-1	TRBJ2-3	ASSLLTVLAASTDTQY
TRBV29-1	TRBJ2-7	SVSGTAYEQY
TRBV4-2	TRBJ1-5	ASSQEFRREPQH
TRBV5-6	TRBJ2-3	ASSYGTGAGTDTQY
TRBV7-9	TRBJ2-1	ASSWGQKYNEQF
TRBV5-4	TRBJ2-5	ASEKPGETQY
TRBV5-1	TRBJ2-7	ASRPLGGAYEQY
TRBV11-2	TRBJ2-3	ASSLVTRYSHTQY
TRBV5-1	TRBJ2-1	ASGLAGSSYNEQF
TRBV15	TRBJ2-5	ATSREQRQETQY
TRBV25-1	TRBJ2-7	ASSNQLNSYEQY
TRBV23-1	TRBJ2-7	ASSHCPAGGYEQY
TRBV6-6	TRBJ2-5	ASSLTRGEAQY
TRBV28	TRBJ1-1	ASQGEPGAF
TRBV9	TRBJ2-7	ASSVYAEGEQY
TRBV30	TRBJ2-7	AWSITSYEQY
TRBV5-1	TRBJ1-1	ASSLAGTGEAF
TRBV28	TRBJ2-7	ASSFLAGDGTYEQY
TRBV5-4	TRBJ2-5	ASSLDGETQY
TRBV7-3	TRBJ1-5	ASSLGQLSNQPQH
TRBV4-2	TRBJ2-2	ASSQDLFRATGELF